This paragraph covers one TCR beta chain sequence. Its specificity is unknown. The data are from a study of CD8 T cells in Susac syndrome. The study, taken as a whole, reports: Regarding the TCR sequencing and HLA analysis, the study admitted that a relatively small number of individuals were involved.

The authors reverse transcribed roughly 0.45 to 1 ug RNA with random hexamers. Multiplex PCR with immunoSEQ amplified the TCR beta CDR3 across 54 Vbeta and 13 Jbeta. TCRdb reprocessed the immunoSEQ multiplex PCR reads via MiXCR and lists one record per CDR3 protein. The table records about 300,000 distinct CDR3 sequences, roughly 85% of them present only once. This CDR3 has 17 amino acids. Germline V lookup: CDR1 SNHLY, CDR2 FYNNEI. After removal of 2 bases from V and 0 bases from J, the junction contained 6 bases not matched to a gene. V usage is TRBV2 and J usage is TRBJ1-5, with 8 nucleotides matching TRBD1. The sample comprised CD8+ T cells from PBMCs. This TCR derives from a human donor with multiple sclerosis. This CDR3 reads CASSESQGASSNQPQHF. The CDR3 DNA is TGTGCCAGCAGTGAATCGCAGGGGGCTTCTAGCAATCAGCCCCAGCATTTT.